This TCR beta chain comes out of a study of blood T cells in healthy people across ages. Those donating, healthy Caucasian individuals from Russia, were aged roughly 6 to 90. The authors drew around 9.3 milliliters of peripheral blood from each donor. Germline CDR1 reads SGHAT; CDR2 reads FQNNGV. Between the trimmed V and J ends, which lost 3 bases and 4 bases, there was a span of 13 bases. The CDR3 sequence is 15 residues long. Overall study results and limits: Relative to aged donors, long-lived donors carried more naive CD4+ cells and displayed higher diversity. Without sorted subsets, naive and antigen-experienced compartments could not be conclusively compared.

There are many counts of this clonotype. The antigen is undetermined. The second PCR ran roughly 6 to 11 cycles with a sample-barcoded 5' primer and J-beta primers. TCRdb called the 5' RACE reads again in MiXCR, with one record for every CDR3 protein. The table includes 1.5 million to 2 million distinct CDR3 sequences, roughly 30% detected once. The chain combines TRBV11-2 with TRBJ2-1, with a tentative D call TRBD2 (6 bases). Sequencing was done on a sample of blood. This sequence originates from a woman aged 25-40 years in good health. The CDR3 DNA follows: TGTGCCAGCAGCTTCTCCGGGACTGGGTACAATGAGCAGTTCTTC. This encodes CASSFSGTGYNEQFF.